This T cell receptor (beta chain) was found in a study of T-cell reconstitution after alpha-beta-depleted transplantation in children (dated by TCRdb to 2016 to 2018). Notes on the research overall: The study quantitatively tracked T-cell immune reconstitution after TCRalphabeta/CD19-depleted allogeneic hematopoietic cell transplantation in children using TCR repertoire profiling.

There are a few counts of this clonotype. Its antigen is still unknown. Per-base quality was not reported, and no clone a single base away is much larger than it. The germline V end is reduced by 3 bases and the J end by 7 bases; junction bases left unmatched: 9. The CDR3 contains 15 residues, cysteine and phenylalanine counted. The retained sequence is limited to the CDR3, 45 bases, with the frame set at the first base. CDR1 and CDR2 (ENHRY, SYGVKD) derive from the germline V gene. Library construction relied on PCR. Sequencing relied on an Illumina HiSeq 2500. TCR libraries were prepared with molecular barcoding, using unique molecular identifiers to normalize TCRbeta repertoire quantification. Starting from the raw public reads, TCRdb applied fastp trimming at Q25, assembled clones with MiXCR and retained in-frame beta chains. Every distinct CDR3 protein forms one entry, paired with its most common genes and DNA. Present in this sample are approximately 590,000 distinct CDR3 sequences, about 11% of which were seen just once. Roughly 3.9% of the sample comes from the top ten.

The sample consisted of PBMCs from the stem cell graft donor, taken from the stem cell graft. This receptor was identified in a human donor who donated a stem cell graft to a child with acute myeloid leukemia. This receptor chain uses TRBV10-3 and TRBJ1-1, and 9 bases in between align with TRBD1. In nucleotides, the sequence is TGTGCCATCAGTGACCCTTGGACAGGGGAAGGTGAAGCTTTCTTT. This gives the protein CAISDPWTGEGEAFF.